This TCR beta chain was obtained from a study of Graves' ophthalmopathy and Graves' hyperthyroidism (dated by TCRdb to the late 2010s). Regarding the complete study: Peripheral blood was collected at initial diagnosis, before any treatment. The study used TCR beta repertoire signatures to distinguish Graves' ophthalmopathy from Graves' hyperthyroidism and to predict progression to ophthalmopathy. In total, 135 blood samples were TCR-sequenced: 43 ophthalmopathy, 80 or so hyperthyroidism and approximately 17 hyperthyroidism-to-ophthalmopathy patients. A discovery set of about a hundred patients (about 45 ophthalmopathy, 55 to 60 stable hyperthyroidism) was enrolled to explore V-J signatures distinguishing ophthalmopathy from hyperthyroidism. For independent validation, a separate cohort was made up of 18 hyperthyroidism patients plus 17 patients who later progressed from hyperthyroidism to ophthalmopathy. T-cell repertoires of thyroid tissue and blood were compared in over five hyperthyroidism patients. After sampling, hyperthyroidism patients received methimazole starting at 30 mg daily, and ophthalmopathy patients received high-dose intravenous methylprednisolone. For training and testing, the roughly 97 patients in the discovery cohort were randomly divided in a 7:3 ratio. What the study reported, not specific to this receptor: Ophthalmopathy was separated from stable hyperthyroidism by the 13-signature model with more than 85% sensitivity and 81% to 84% specificity in cross-validation and with 80%/75% in the test set. No statistical method was used to predetermine the sample size, and group allocation was not hidden from the investigators. In validation, the model predicted ophthalmopathy progression with nearly 71% sensitivity and roughly 72% specificity; eleven to twelve predicted patients were CT-confirmed with GO in a median of 6.5 months. Among expanded thyroid clonotypes with frequency above 0.001, most also showed up in blood, which suggests that blood repertoires may reflect the thyroid immune response.

For repertoire sequencing, TCR beta CDR3 regions were amplified from RNA transcripts. HTBI primers and the Qiagen OneStep RT-PCR kit were used in a first-round RT-PCR, which was followed by a second-round multiplex PCR, size selection and purification. The libraries underwent paired-end sequencing with 100 bp reads on an Illumina HiSeq2000. Per the source publication's procedure: SOAPnuke was used for read processing, and reads with adapters, uncalled bases, a mean Phred below 15, or no exact constant-primer or identifier match were discarded. High-quality paired reads were merged with COPE v1.2.5. Each unique nucleotide sequence was defined as a clonotype, and clonotypes were aligned to IMGT TRB V, D and J references with MiTCR v1.1. The analysis was limited to V-J combinations with a frequency above 0.0001, which together covered 99% to 99.2% of repertoires. A TCR clonal expansion and chaos score per V-J combination was defined as the ratio of F50 clonal expansion to chaos observed in the TCRdist matrix. Features were reduced by Welch's t-statistics and random forest to roughly 14 V-J combinations, which fed a naive Bayes classifier. The similarity between thyroid and blood repertoires was quantified using the Morisita-Horn index. TCRdb itself trimmed the public reads at Q25 with fastp, ran MiXCR and retained productive beta chains. Entries are consolidated by CDR3 protein sequence, retaining the most common genes and DNA. What appears here as the V and J calls and clone size reflects TCRdb's work, not the paper's. The sample records about 160,000 distinct CDR3 sequences, approximately 40% of which are singletons. The leading ten clones occupy approximately 8.9% of the sample.

Regarding this clonotype: Which antigen it targets is not known. The record has no base qualities; no much larger clone is one base away.

V and J lose 6 bases and 6 bases, and a span of 12 bases separates them. The CDR3 has 13 amino acids, counting the end cysteine and phenylalanine. The kept DNA is CDR3 alone, 39 bases in frame from the first base. Sequences MNHNS (CDR1) and SASEGT (CDR2) are obtained from the germline V gene. Ophthalmopathy patients were characterized by moderately to severely active disease, a Clinical Activity Score of at least 3, a NOSPECS grade of at least 4, and a disease duration under 3 months. Patients with other autoimmune diseases, uncontrolled infections, pregnancy or lactation were excluded. Clinical symptoms, serum thyroxine, TRAb, thyroid ultrasound and orbital computed tomography formed the basis of the diagnosis. Using Ficoll-Paque density gradient centrifugation, PBMCs were isolated from about 9.4 ml of fresh peripheral blood. Total RNA was extracted with Trizol reagent and quality-checked on an Agilent 2100 Bioanalyzer.

Rearrangement joined TRBV6-1 to TRBJ1-5; the D gene is possibly TRBD1, with 5 bases matching. The specimen sequenced was peripheral blood. This receptor was taken from a man aged 30 to 45 with Graves' ophthalmopathy. Donor details come from another sample of the same person, matched by shared clones. The CDR3 amino acid sequence is: CASRDLGGQPQHF. The nucleotides are TGTGCCAGCAGAGACCTGGGGGGTCAGCCCCAGCATTTT.